This T cell receptor (beta chain) appears in the sequencing data of a study of T cells in Graves' hyperthyroidism and ophthalmopathy. General study findings and limits: Ophthalmopathy was predicted by the model a median of roughly 6.7 months ahead of onset. Most expanded thyroid clonotypes above 0.001 also appeared in blood.

At least 3 on the Clinical Activity Score was recorded for ophthalmopathy patients, who also had NOSPECS grade at least 4 and duration under 3 months. Many counts were recorded for this clonotype. The antigen is not known. Using RNA transcripts as the source, TCR beta CDR3 regions were amplified. First-round RT-PCR targeting the TCR CDR3 was performed with the HTBI primer set. In TCRdb, the multiplex PCR reads were re-called with MiXCR into one record per CDR3 protein. This sample carries fewer than 450,000 distinct CDR3 sequences, under 20% of them seen once, and the ten largest clones take 40%. The CDR3 length is 14 residues. The V end lost 5 bases, the J end lost 2 bases, and 11 bases lay between the germline ends.

V usage is TRBV12-3 or TRBV12-4 and J usage is TRBJ2-3; the D is unclear. Material: blood. This TCR derives from a man younger than 35 with Graves' ophthalmopathy. As DNA, the CDR3 is TGTGCCAGCAGTACCACGGCAAACACAGATACGCAGTATTTT. Encoded protein: CASSTTANTDTQYF.